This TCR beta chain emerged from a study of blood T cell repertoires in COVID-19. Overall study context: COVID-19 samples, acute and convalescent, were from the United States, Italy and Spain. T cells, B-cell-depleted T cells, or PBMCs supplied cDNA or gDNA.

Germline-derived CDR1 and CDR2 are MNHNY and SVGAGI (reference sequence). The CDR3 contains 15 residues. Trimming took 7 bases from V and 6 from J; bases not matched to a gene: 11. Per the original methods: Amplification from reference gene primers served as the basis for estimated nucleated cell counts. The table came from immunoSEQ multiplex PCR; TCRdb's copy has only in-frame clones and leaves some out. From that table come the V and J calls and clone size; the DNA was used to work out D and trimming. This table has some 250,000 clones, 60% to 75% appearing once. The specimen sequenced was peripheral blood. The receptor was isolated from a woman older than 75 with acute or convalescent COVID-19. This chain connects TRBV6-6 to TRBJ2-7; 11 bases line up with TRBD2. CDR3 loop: CASTSVAGGQGEQYF. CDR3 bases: TGTGCCAGCACCTCTGTAGCGGGGGGGCAGGGCGAGCAGTACTTC.